Listed below are T cell receptor beta chains from one sample, sequenced in a study of post-analysis software for immune sequencing data. TCRdb processed the PCR reads anew with MiXCR; each CDR3 protein has one entry. The data contain hundreds of thousands of distinct CDR3 sequences, 59% of them singletons. The sequenced material came from blood. All receptors derive from a girl aged 2 to 10 with multiple sclerosis. CDR3s leave out the opening cysteine and the closing phenylalanine or tryptophan.

v_call cdr3_aa
TRBV3-1 ASSQDPGRGLRGTEAF
TRBV14 ASSPMGTGDQPLH
TRBV12-3/TRBV12-4 ASSFQGEQPQH
TRBV6-5 ATSGLANYGYT
TRBV29-1 SVESLLQETQY
TRBV5-1 ASSSIAGTYEQY
TRBV21-1 ASSKISGRAGDYEQY
TRBV10-2 ASRVRDWPETQY
TRBV15 ATSSASKNYGYT
TRBV6-5 ASSGEGLAATDTQY
TRBV6-2/TRBV6-3 ASSYSGQEYSNQPQH
TRBV7-6 ASNQGGHYEQY
TRBV29-1 SVVHPKLAGWNEQF
TRBV11-2 ASSLVLSIRAGDSYNEQF
TRBV29-1 SVEDESGANVLT
TRBV12-3/TRBV12-4 ASSNQGRSTDTQY